The 18 T cell receptor beta chains in this list originate from one sample, sequenced in a study of CD8 T cells in ankylosing spondylitis. Via MiXCR, TCRdb re-called the 5' RACE reads, giving one row per CDR3 protein. This table holds more than 95,000 distinct CDR3 sequences, roughly 8.3% found once. The specimen was blood, either unsorted or a sorted T cell fraction (not recorded which). The receptors derive from a male donor with ankylosing spondylitis or in good health (not recorded which).

This clonotype was observed at least ten times. V is TRBV12-3 or TRBV12-4 and J is TRBJ2-1; 8 nucleotides agree with TRBD2. This CDR3 is 15 amino acids long. V shed 6 bases, J shed 3 bases, and the junction held 7 bases outside the gene matches. CDR3 sequence reads: CASSPSGGGYNEQFF. CDR3 nucleotides: TGTGCCAGCAGCCCATCGGGGGGGGGCTACAATGAGCAGTTCTTC.

The gene calls are TRBV11-2 and TRBJ2-1; 8 bases align to TRBD2. This CDR3 contains 15 residues. CDR1 and CDR2 from the germline V gene are SGHAT and FQNNGV. With V trimmed by 6 bases and J by 10 bases, 14 bases remained unmatched. CDR3 sequence: CASSPGLANQREQFF. CDR3 DNA: TGTGCCAGCAGTCCAGGACTAGCAAATCAACGGGAGCAGTTCTTC.

This clonotype was counted at least ten times. This rearrangement joins TRBV6-5 to TRBJ2-7; the match to TRBD1 covers 9 bases. CDR1 is MNHEY and CDR2 is SVGAGI in the germline V gene. The junction had 8 bases not matched to a gene; V was cut back by 2 bases and J by 3 bases. This CDR3 has 16 amino acids. CDR3 DNA: TGTGCCAGCAGTTACGGGACAGGGCGAACTTTCTACGAGCAGTACTTC. It codes for CASSYGTGRTFYEQYF.

This clonotype has a count of ten or more. The chain has TRBV4-3 and TRBJ1-6, with 7 positions matching TRBD1. Germline lookup yields CDR1 LGHNA and CDR2 YSLEER. Trimming took 3 bases from V and 10 from J; bases not matched to a gene: 12. CDR3 length equals 16 residues. CDR3 in DNA: TGCGCCAGCAGCCAGTCAATGACAGGGCTAGGGTCACCCCTCCACTTT. As protein: CASSQSMTGLGSPLHF.

This clonotype has ten or more counts. The CDR3 reads CASSLAVGISYEQYF. Here the CDR3 DNA reads TGCGCCAGCAGCTTGGCCGTGGGAATCTCCTACGAGCAGTACTTC. The gene calls are TRBV5-1 and TRBJ2-7, with D uncertain. Germline assignment: CDR1 SGHRS and CDR2 YFSETQ. V was pared by 0 bases and J by 0 bases, with 10 bases between. This CDR3 is built from 15 residues.

This clonotype was counted many times. The J gene is TRBJ1-1, the V gene TRBV6-1; the D is unclear. CDR3 length equals 14 residues. Trimming pared 5 bases from V and 7 bases from J, leaving 17 bases between. Germline V gene lookup returns CDR1 MNHNS and CDR2 SASEGT. The CDR3 spells CASSTGRTRDEAFF. CDR3 in DNA: TGTGCCAGCAGTACCGGACGTACGAGGGATGAAGCTTTCTTT.

This clonotype was seen repeatedly, ten times or more. This chain uses TRBV4-3 with TRBJ1-2; 10 bases are shared with TRBD1. The CDR3 runs 14 residues. Unmatched junction bases numbered 6, after V lost 3 bases and J lost 8 bases. CDR1 is LGHNA, CDR2 YSLEER, per germline. The CDR3 region is CASSQGQGRKGYTF. CDR3 sequence (DNA): TGCGCCAGCAGCCAGGGACAGGGGCGAAAAGGCTACACCTTC.

V gene TRBV6-2 or TRBV6-3 combines with J gene TRBJ2-1; 7 bases map to TRBD2. This CDR3 has 14 residues. Germline CDR1 reads MNHEY; CDR2 reads SVGEGT. With 2 bases clipped from V and 5 bases from J, the junction kept 3 bases outside the gene matches. This CDR3 reads CASSYPGLDNEQFF. CDR3 coding DNA: TGTGCCAGCAGTTACCCCGGACTAGACAATGAGCAGTTCTTC.

The sample holds many counts of this clonotype. The chain links TRBV11-2 to TRBJ2-5; 14 bases agree with TRBD2. Germline V gene lookup returns CDR1 SGHAT and CDR2 FQNNGV. This CDR3 region has 18 residues. V shed 4 bases, J shed 2 bases, and the junction held 9 bases outside the gene matches. The CDR3 DNA sequence: TGTGCCAGCAGCTCCGGACTAGCGGGGGGACCCAAACAAGAGACCCAGTACTTC. It encodes CASSSGLAGGPKQETQYF.

This clonotype occurred many times. V usage is TRBV12-3 or TRBV12-4 and J usage is TRBJ2-5, with D uncertain. V was cut by 4 bases and J by 7 bases, with 7 bases left in between. This CDR3 region has 11 residues. The CDR3 loop is CASSYMGTQYF. As DNA, the CDR3 is TGTGCCAGCAGTTACATGGGGACCCAGTACTTC.

This clonotype came up many times. V usage is TRBV18 and J usage is TRBJ2-1; 13 nucleotides align to TRBD2. V trimming: 3 bases; J trimming: 10 bases; junction bases outside the gene matches: 6. The CDR3 sequence is 15 residues long. Germline CDR1 and CDR2: KGHSH and LQKENI. DNA for the CDR3: TGTGCCAGCTCACCGCCGGGACTAGCGGGGAAGGAGCAGTTCTTC. Protein product: CASSPPGLAGKEQFF.

This clonotype was found many times. The V and J genes are TRBV7-2 and TRBJ1-5, with 8 bases lining up with TRBD1. Germline V lookup: CDR1 SGHTA, CDR2 FQGNSA. This CDR3 has 15 residues. V shed 5 bases, J shed 2 bases, and the junction held 5 bases outside the gene matches. Here the CDR3 DNA reads TGTGCCAGCAGCGTCCTGACAGGGGGCAATCAGCCCCAGCATTTT. Translation: CASSVLTGGNQPQHF.

This clonotype was seen ten or more times. V is TRBV7-2 and J is TRBJ2-2, with a possible D match to TRBD2 (5 bases). Trimming took 7 bases from V and 5 from J, leaving 8 bases between them. This CDR3 contains 12 residues. Germline V gene lookup returns CDR1 SGHTA and CDR2 FQGNSA. DNA of the CDR3: TGTGCCAGCAATGGGAGAACCGGGGAGCTGTTTTTT. It encodes CASNGRTGELFF.

This clonotype was seen repeatedly, ten times or more. This chain connects TRBV29-1 to TRBJ1-5, with no clear D. CDR3 size: 13 residues. Germline CDR1 is SQVTM and CDR2 is ANQGSEA. Trimming left V 6 bases short and J 0 bases short, with 9 bases between. The CDR3 spells CSVLTDSNQPQHF. CDR3 sequence (DNA): TGCAGCGTACTGACGGATAGCAATCAGCCCCAGCATTTT.

Regarding this clonotype: A read error may be the cause here, since a much bigger clone is one base away. The CDR3 bases are TGCAGCATCGCCCGGGACAGGGCTGGGGAGCAGTACTTC. Residues: CSIARDRAGEQYF. The genes are TRBV29-1 and TRBJ2-7; 9 bases align to TRBD1. With V trimmed by 8 bases and J by 7 bases, 12 bases remained unmatched. The length of the CDR3 is 13 residues. Germline CDR1 and CDR2: SQVTM and ANQGSEA.

In this sample, this clonotype turned up many times. The V and J genes are TRBV4-1 and TRBJ2-2; 8 positions agree with TRBD2. V was clipped by 0 bases and J by 8 bases; unmatched bases: 14. The length of the CDR3 is 18 residues. The germline CDR1 and CDR2 sequences are MGHRA and YSYEKL. The CDR3 spells CASSQEASGRVTTGELFF. The CDR3 DNA is TGCGCCAGCAGCCAAGAGGCTAGCGGGCGGGTAACCACTGGGGAGCTGTTTTTT.

This clonotype was found a few times. This sequence joins TRBV18 and TRBJ2-1; 10 bases line up with TRBD2. Germline V gene data show CDR1 as KGHSH and CDR2 as LQKENI. The CDR3 is 13 amino acids. V dropped 8 bases and J dropped 6; count of bases not matched to a gene: 4. DNA for the CDR3: TGTGCCAGCGGCCCTAGCGGGAGCAATGAGCAGTTCTTC. As protein: CASGPSGSNEQFF. The whole variable domain, filled in from reference TRBV18 and TRBJ2-1, reads NAGVMQNPRHLVRRRGQEARLRCSPMKGHSHVYWYRQLPEEGLKFMVYLQKENIIDESGMPKERFSAEFPKEGPSILRIQQVVRGDSAAYFCASGPSGSNEQFFGPGTRLTVL.

Ten or more counts support this clonotype. The rearrangement joins TRBV5-1 to TRBJ2-1; 15 bases map to TRBD2. The germline V gene encodes CDR1 SGHRS and CDR2 YFSETQ. The trim removed 4 bases at V and 8 bases at J, leaving 7 bases unmatched. The length of the CDR3 is 16 residues. The CDR3 DNA follows: TGCGCCAGCAGCGCCGGACTAGCGGGAGGGGGGGATGAGCAGTTCTTC. As protein: CASSAGLAGGGDEQFF.